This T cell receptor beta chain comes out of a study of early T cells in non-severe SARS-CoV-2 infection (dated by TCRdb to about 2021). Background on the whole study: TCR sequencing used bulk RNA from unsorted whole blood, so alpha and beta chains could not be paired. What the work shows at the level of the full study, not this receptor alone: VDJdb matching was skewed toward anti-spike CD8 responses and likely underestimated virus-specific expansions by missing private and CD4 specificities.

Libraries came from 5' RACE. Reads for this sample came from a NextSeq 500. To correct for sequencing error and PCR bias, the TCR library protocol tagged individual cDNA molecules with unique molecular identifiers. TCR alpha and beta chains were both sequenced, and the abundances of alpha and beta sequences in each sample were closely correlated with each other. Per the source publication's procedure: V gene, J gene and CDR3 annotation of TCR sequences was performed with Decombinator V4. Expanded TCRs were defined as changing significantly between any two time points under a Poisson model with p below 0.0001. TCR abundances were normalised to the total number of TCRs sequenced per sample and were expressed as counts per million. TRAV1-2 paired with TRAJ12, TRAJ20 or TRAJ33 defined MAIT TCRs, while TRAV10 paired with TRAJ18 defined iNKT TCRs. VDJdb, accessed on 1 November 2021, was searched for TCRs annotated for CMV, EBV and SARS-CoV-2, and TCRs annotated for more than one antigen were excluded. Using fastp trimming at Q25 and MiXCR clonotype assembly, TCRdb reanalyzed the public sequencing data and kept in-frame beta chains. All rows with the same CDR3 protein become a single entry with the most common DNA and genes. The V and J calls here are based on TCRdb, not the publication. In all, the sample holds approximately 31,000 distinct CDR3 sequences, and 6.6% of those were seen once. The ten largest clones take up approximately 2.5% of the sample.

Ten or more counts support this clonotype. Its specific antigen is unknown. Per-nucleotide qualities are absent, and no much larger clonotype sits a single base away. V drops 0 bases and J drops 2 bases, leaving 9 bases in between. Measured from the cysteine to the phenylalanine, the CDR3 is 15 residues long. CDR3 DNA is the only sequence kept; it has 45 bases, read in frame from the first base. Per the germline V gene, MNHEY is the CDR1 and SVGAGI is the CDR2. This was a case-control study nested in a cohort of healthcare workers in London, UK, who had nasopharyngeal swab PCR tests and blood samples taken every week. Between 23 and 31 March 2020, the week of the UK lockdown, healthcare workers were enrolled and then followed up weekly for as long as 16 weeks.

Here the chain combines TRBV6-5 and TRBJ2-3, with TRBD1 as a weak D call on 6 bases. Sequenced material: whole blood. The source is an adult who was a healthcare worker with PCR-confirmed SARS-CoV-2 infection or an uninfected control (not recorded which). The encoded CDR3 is CASSYSGQNTDTQYF. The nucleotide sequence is TGTGCCAGCAGTTACTCGGGACAAAACACAGATACGCAGTATTTT.